This is a list of T cell receptor beta chains from one sample in a study of T cell responses to AZD1222 COVID-19 vaccine. Repertoires were generated with immunoSEQ multiplex PCR, while TCRdb's copy carries only in-frame clones and drops some. Of 100,000 to 140,000 clones listed, about 90% are singletons. The material was peripheral blood, obtained on day 0 of AZD1222 vaccination. All receptors come from an adult in good health. Both conserved end residues are part of each CDR3. Each record gives: clone size, V gene, J gene, D gene, CDR3 protein, CDR3 DNA. A D gene is named only where the DNA matches it firmly. For some rows the clone size is stated as once, few or many, or as a class when expanded; others skip it.

clone_size: NA
v_call: TRBV29-1
j_call: TRBJ1-4
d_call: NA
cdr3_aa: CSVQVTATNEKLFF
cdr3_nt: TGCAGCGTCCAGGTCACTGCAACTAATGAAAAACTGTTTTTT

clone_size: NA
v_call: TRBV27
j_call: TRBJ1-6
d_call: TRBD1
cdr3_aa: CASSFLGGDSPLHF
cdr3_nt: TGTGCCAGCAGTTTCTTAGGGGGCGATTCACCCCTCCACTTT

clone_size: NA
v_call: TRBV27
j_call: TRBJ2-1
d_call: TRBD2
cdr3_aa: CASTLLGGGSYNEQFF
cdr3_nt: TGTGCCAGCACCTTGTTAGGCGGGGGCTCCTACAATGAGCAGTTCTTC

clone_size: NA
v_call: TRBV5-6
j_call: TRBJ1-2
d_call: NA
cdr3_aa: CASSTVGTEGRRYTF
cdr3_nt: TGTGCCAGCAGTACCGTAGGGACGGAAGGTCGCCGCTACACCTTC

clone_size: NA
v_call: TRBV7-9
j_call: TRBJ2-5
d_call: TRBD2
cdr3_aa: CASSPGLDIETQYF
cdr3_nt: TGTGCCAGCAGCCCGGGACTAGATATAGAGACCCAGTACTTC

clone_size: NA
v_call: TRBV5-4
j_call: TRBJ2-7
d_call: NA
cdr3_aa: CASSLAVGAGYEQYF
cdr3_nt: TGTGCCAGCAGCTTGGCGGTTGGGGCCGGGTACGAGCAGTACTTC

clone_size: NA
v_call: TRBV7-3
j_call: TRBJ2-1
d_call: TRBD2
cdr3_aa: CASSLRARSGGADEQFF
cdr3_nt: TGTGCCAGCAGCTTAAGGGCTCGGAGCGGGGGGGCCGATGAGCAGTTCTTC

clone_size: NA
v_call: TRBV19
j_call: TRBJ2-3
d_call: NA
cdr3_aa: CASSTNSPGIAQYF
cdr3_nt: TGTGCCAGTAGTACAAACTCGCCGGGAATAGCGCAGTATTTT

clone_size: once
v_call: TRBV5-1
j_call: TRBJ2-5
d_call: TRBD1
cdr3_aa: CASSGGQGMGLETQYF
cdr3_nt: TGCGCCAGCAGCGGAGGACAGGGGATGGGGTTAGAGACCCAGTACTTC

clone_size: NA
v_call: TRBV12-3/TRBV12-4
j_call: TRBJ1-4
d_call: NA
cdr3_aa: CASTPAYNEKLFF
cdr3_nt: TGTGCCAGCACCCCAGCCTATAATGAAAAACTGTTTTTT

clone_size: NA
v_call: TRBV2
j_call: TRBJ1-2
d_call: TRBD1
cdr3_aa: CASSGDSEYGYTF
cdr3_nt: TGTGCCAGCAGTGGGGACAGTGAATATGGCTACACCTTC

clone_size: NA
v_call: TRBV19
j_call: TRBJ1-3
d_call: NA
cdr3_aa: CASSKGGTGNTIYF
cdr3_nt: TGTGCCAGTAGTAAGGGGGGGACTGGAAACACCATATATTTT

clone_size: NA
v_call: TRBV7-9
j_call: TRBJ1-5
d_call: TRBD1
cdr3_aa: CASSLGPGGYSNQPQHF
cdr3_nt: TGTGCCAGCAGCTTAGGCCCAGGGGGATATAGCAATCAGCCCCAGCATTTT

clone_size: NA
v_call: TRBV29-1
j_call: TRBJ1-1
d_call: NA
cdr3_aa: CSVEVRTAGEAFF
cdr3_nt: TGCAGCGTTGAAGTACGGACGGCTGGTGAAGCTTTCTTT

clone_size: once
v_call: TRBV4-3
j_call: TRBJ1-6
d_call: NA
cdr3_aa: CASSQVQANNSPLHF
cdr3_nt: TGCGCCAGCAGCCAAGTCCAGGCTAATAATTCACCCCTCCACTTT

clone_size: NA
v_call: TRBV19
j_call: TRBJ1-4
d_call: NA
cdr3_aa: CASSIVVPPLRGTNEKLFF
cdr3_nt: TGTGCCAGTAGTATAGTGGTCCCTCCTTTAAGGGGCACTAATGAAAAACTGTTTTTT

clone_size: NA
v_call: TRBV5-4
j_call: TRBJ2-1
d_call: NA
cdr3_aa: CASSLGPEQFF
cdr3_nt: TGTGCCAGCAGTCTGGGTCCTGAGCAGTTCTTC

clone_size: NA
v_call: TRBV7-2
j_call: TRBJ1-2
d_call: NA
cdr3_aa: CASSSDPGYIGYGYTF
cdr3_nt: TGTGCCAGCAGCTCGGATCCGGGGTATATAGGCTATGGCTACACCTTC

clone_size: NA
v_call: TRBV7-2
j_call: TRBJ1-2
d_call: NA
cdr3_aa: CASSYTTGTNTDGYTF
cdr3_nt: TGTGCCAGCAGCTACACAACCGGGACGAATACCGACGGCTACACCTTC

clone_size: NA
v_call: TRBV20-1
j_call: TRBJ2-1
d_call: NA
cdr3_aa: CSASDVNEQFF
cdr3_nt: TGCAGTGCCAGTGACGTCAATGAGCAGTTCTTC

clone_size: NA
v_call: TRBV21-1
j_call: TRBJ1-2
d_call: NA
cdr3_aa: CASSMDWVRGKTLNYGYTF
cdr3_nt: TGTGCCAGCAGCATGGATTGGGTCAGAGGAAAAACCCTCAACTATGGCTACACCTTC

clone_size: NA
v_call: TRBV6-6
j_call: TRBJ1-3
d_call: NA
cdr3_aa: CASSRALIPRGTSGNTIYF
cdr3_nt: TGTGCCAGCAGCCGAGCCCTGATCCCTCGGGGGACCTCTGGAAACACCATATATTTT

clone_size: NA
v_call: TRBV19
j_call: TRBJ2-2
d_call: NA
cdr3_aa: CASSINYPNTGELFF
cdr3_nt: TGTGCCAGTAGTATCAACTATCCGAACACCGGGGAGCTGTTTTTT

clone_size: NA
v_call: TRBV2
j_call: TRBJ1-4
d_call: NA
cdr3_aa: CASTRGQLVEKLFF
cdr3_nt: TGTGCCAGCACCCGGGGGCAGCTTGTTGAAAAACTGTTTTTT

clone_size: NA
v_call: TRBV20-1
j_call: TRBJ1-2
d_call: NA
cdr3_aa: CSAYGSYGYTF
cdr3_nt: TGCAGTGCATACGGTAGCTATGGCTACACCTTC

clone_size: NA
v_call: TRBV23-1
j_call: TRBJ1-2
d_call: NA
cdr3_aa: CASSLGGTGANYGYTF
cdr3_nt: TGCGCCAGCAGTCTGGGTGGAACGGGAGCTAACTATGGCTACACCTTC

clone_size: NA
v_call: TRBV5-1
j_call: TRBJ2-3
d_call: NA
cdr3_aa: CASSLGLSSTDTQYF
cdr3_nt: TGCGCCAGCAGCTTGGGGCTTTCTAGCACAGATACGCAGTATTTT

clone_size: NA
v_call: TRBV4-1
j_call: TRBJ2-7
d_call: NA
cdr3_aa: CASSQGTSSYEQYF
cdr3_nt: TGCGCCAGCAGCCAGGGGACAAGCTCCTACGAGCAGTACTTC

clone_size: NA
v_call: TRBV7-7
j_call: TRBJ2-7
d_call: NA
cdr3_aa: CASSLDWDGEQYF
cdr3_nt: TGTGCCAGCAGCTTAGATTGGGATGGCGAGCAGTACTTC

clone_size: NA
v_call: TRBV5-1
j_call: TRBJ1-1
d_call: NA
cdr3_aa: CASSSSGGRMNTEAFF
cdr3_nt: TGCGCCAGCAGCTCATCGGGGGGTCGGATGAACACTGAAGCTTTCTTT

clone_size: NA
v_call: TRBV7-2
j_call: TRBJ2-1
d_call: TRBD1
cdr3_aa: CASSAPGQGYNEQFF
cdr3_nt: TGTGCCAGCAGCGCCCCGGGACAGGGCTACAATGAGCAGTTCTTC

clone_size: once
v_call: TRBV11-2
j_call: TRBJ1-4
d_call: NA
cdr3_aa: CASSSPRGFRQDNEKLFF
cdr3_nt: TGTGCCAGCAGCTCCCCGAGGGGGTTTCGGCAGGATAATGAAAAACTGTTTTTT